This T cell receptor (beta chain) was recorded in a study of shared clonotypes between healthy human individuals. General study findings and limits: A handful of donors showed sharing of approximately 5% of naive CD4 clonotypes.

Using immunoSEQ multiplex PCR, the repertoire was profiled, and TCRdb retains in-frame clones only, with some absent. The repertoire holds roughly 2.6 million clones, with around nine tenths as singletons. Trimming removed 0 bases at V and 8 bases at J, with 7 bases between. CDR3 size: 11 residues. The germline CDR1 and CDR2 sequences are SQVTM and ANQGSEA. A single count supports this clone. Antigen unknown. The sequencing input was naive CD4+ T cells sorted from blood. Documented subset: CD45RA+ positively selected. The receptor was isolated from a man younger than 35 in good health. The chain couples TRBV29-1 to TRBJ1-1; D gene unclear. The CDR3 DNA reads as TGCAGCGTTGAAGATGTTCCGGAAGCTTTCTTT. Translating it yields CSVEDVPEAFF.